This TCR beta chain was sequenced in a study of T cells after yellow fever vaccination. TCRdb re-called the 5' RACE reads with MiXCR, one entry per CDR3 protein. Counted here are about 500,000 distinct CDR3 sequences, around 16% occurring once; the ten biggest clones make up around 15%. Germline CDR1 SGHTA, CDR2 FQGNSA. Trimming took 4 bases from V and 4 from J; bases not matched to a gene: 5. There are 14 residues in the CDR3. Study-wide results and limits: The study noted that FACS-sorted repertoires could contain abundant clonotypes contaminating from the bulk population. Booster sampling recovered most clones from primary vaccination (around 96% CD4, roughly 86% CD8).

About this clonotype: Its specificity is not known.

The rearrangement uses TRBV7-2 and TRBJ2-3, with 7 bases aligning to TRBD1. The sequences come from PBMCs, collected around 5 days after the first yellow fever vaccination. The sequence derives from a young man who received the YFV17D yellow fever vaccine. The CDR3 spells CASSYEQGSDTQYF. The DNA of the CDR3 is TGTGCCAGCAGCTACGAACAGGGGTCAGATACGCAGTATTTT.